This TCR beta chain was identified in a study of blood T cell repertoires in COVID-19. Across the study: The samples span acute and convalescent COVID-19 from the United States, Italy and Spain. Sources were T cells, B-cell-depleted T cells, or PBMCs; the material itself was cDNA or gDNA.

Authors' data handling: From reference gene primer amplification, estimates of nucleated cell counts were derived. Generated by immunoSEQ multiplex PCR, the TCRdb table keeps only in-frame clones and is missing some. Clonal size and the V and J genes are those of that table, whereas D and trimming came from the DNA. This table has around 120,000 clones, 75% to 95% appearing once. Sequenced input: peripheral blood. This receptor was taken from a human donor with active COVID-19. The donor label of this sample is uncertain.

The CDR3, as DNA: TGTGCCAGCAGCAGAAGATCAGGGGGCGTTGGCACCGGGGAGCTGTTTTTT. This sequence encodes CASSRRSGGVGTGELFF. The chain employs TRBV11-2 and TRBJ2-2, with 8 bases matching TRBD1. The CDR3 covers 17 residues. The V gene end was trimmed by 5 bases and the J gene end by 4 bases; junction bases not matched to a gene: 12. CDR1 is SGHAT and CDR2 is FQNNGV in the germline V gene. The full variable domain, in which reference TRBV11-2 and TRBJ2-2 provide the parts outside the CDR3, is EAGVAQSPRYKIIEKRQSVAFWCNPISGHATLYWYQQILGQGPKLLIQFQNNGVVDDSQLPKDRFSAERLKGVDSTLKIQPAKLEDSAVYLCASSRRSGGVGTGELFFGEGSRLTVL.